Following are 28 T cell receptor beta chains from one sample sequenced in a study of CD8+ T cells in alopecia areata. Extracted RNA was reverse transcribed, and the resulting cDNA served as sequencing template. The method was immunoSEQ multiplex PCR; TCRdb's version includes in-frame clones alone and lacks a portion of them. Of roughly 110,000 clones in the sample, roughly three fifths were seen once. The sample's treatment: oral pan-JAK inhibitor, 5-10 mg twice daily. This specimen consisted of CD4+ T cells sorted from blood, obtained at week 24, from a patient treated with tofacitinib. Receptors originate from a human donor with alopecia areata.

DNA for the CDR3: TGTGCCAGCAGCTTGGTACAGGGGGCTTTGGAGACCCAGTACTTC. This gives the protein CASSLVQGALETQYF. This sequence joins TRBV5-6 and TRBJ2-5; 9 nucleotides match TRBD1. The germline V gene encodes CDR1 SGHDT and CDR2 YYEEEE. The CDR3 contains 15 residues. Trimming cost V 0 bases and J 5 bases; bases outside gene matches: 5.

The V call is TRBV5-4, the J call TRBJ2-3; TRBD2 matches at 14 bases. Germline V lookup: CDR1 SGHNT, CDR2 YYREEE (reference sequence). The CDR3 covers 16 residues. The junction had 4 bases not matched to a gene; V was cut back by 4 bases and J by 3 bases. The CDR3 coding sequence is TGTGCCAGCAGCGCCGGGACTAGCGGGAGTACAGATACGCAGTATTTT. Translation: CASSAGTSGSTDTQYF.

A single count supports this clone. The chain carries TRBV29-1 and TRBJ1-2, with 7 bases that match TRBD1. The CDR3 extends over 11 amino acids. Germline CDR1 is SQVTM and CDR2 is ANQGSEA. The junction had 5 bases not matched to a gene; V was cut back by 6 bases and J by 7 bases. The CDR3 reads CSVTRGGGYTF. CDR3 nucleotides: TGCAGCGTCACCAGGGGGGGTGGCTACACCTTC.

The chain carries TRBV29-1 and TRBJ2-7; 7 bases are a match to TRBD1. The V segment lost 7 bases and the J segment 3 bases; nucleotides outside the gene matches: 15. Germline loops: CDR1 SQVTM, CDR2 ANQGSEA. The CDR3 has 15 residues. The CDR3 sequence is CSADKQGLGSYEQYF. CDR3 DNA: TGCAGCGCCGACAAACAGGGGTTGGGAAGCTACGAGCAGTACTTC.

CDR3 DNA sequence: TGTGCCAGCAGTGAAGGCAGGGGGTACTATGGCTACACCTTC. This encodes CASSEGRGYYGYTF. The rearrangement joins TRBV2 to TRBJ1-2; 7 bases match TRBD1. This CDR3 comprises 14 residues. V was clipped by 1 base and J by 3 bases; unmatched bases: 2. The germline V gene encodes CDR1 SNHLY and CDR2 FYNNEI.

V usage is TRBV10-3 and J usage is TRBJ2-2; the match to TRBD1 covers 7 bases. The germline CDR1 and CDR2 sequences are ENHRY and SYGVKD. This CDR3 is 15 amino acids long. V lost 6 bases, J lost 3 bases, and 7 bases stayed unmatched. Here the CDR3 reads CAISLDRTYTGELFF. The DNA of the CDR3 is TGTGCCATCAGCTTGGACAGGACTTACACCGGGGAGCTGTTTTTT.

The chain links TRBV29-1 to TRBJ1-1, with D possibly TRBD1 on 5 matching bases. V was pared by 7 bases and J by 1 base, with 10 bases between. Germline CDR1 and CDR2: SQVTM and ANQGSEA. This CDR3 is built from 12 residues. The CDR3 loop reads CSAGVANTEAFF. CDR3 DNA sequence: TGCAGCGCGGGGGTGGCGAACACTGAAGCTTTCTTT.

The chain links TRBV4-1 to TRBJ1-1; D may be TRBD1 (6 bases). The V gene lost 2 bases and the J gene lost 4 bases, with 17 bases spanning the gap. CDR1 MGHRA and CDR2 YSYEKL come from the germline V gene. The CDR3 runs to 16 residues. CDR3 loop: CASSQTGGGGTTEAFF. In nucleotides, the CDR3 is TGCGCCAGCAGCCAAACTGGGGGCGGGGGTACCACTGAAGCTTTCTTT.

Only a few counts were recorded for this clone. The chain uses TRBV29-1 and TRBJ2-3, with TRBD1 identical over 7 bases. J lost 2 bases, V lost 4 bases, and 6 bases had no gene match. CDR3 length equals 14 residues. Germline V gene data show CDR1 as SQVTM and CDR2 as ANQGSEA. The chain's CDR3 is CSVGGTASTDTQYF. In DNA form, the CDR3 reads TGCAGCGTTGGGGGGACAGCATCCACAGATACGCAGTATTTT.

The chain couples TRBV10-1 to TRBJ2-7; D uncertain. Trimming left V 0 bases short and J 2 bases short, with 8 bases between. CDR1 and CDR2 from the germline V gene are WNHNN and SYGVQD (reference sequence). The CDR3 sequence is 14 residues long. The CDR3 loop is CASSESFGPYEQYF. The CDR3 coding sequence is TGCGCCAGCAGTGAGTCGTTCGGCCCCTACGAGCAGTACTTC.

The chain uses TRBV29-1 and TRBJ2-5, with 8 bases matching TRBD1. The V gene's germline CDR1 is SQVTM and CDR2 ANQGSEA. This CDR3 is 16 amino acids long. V shed 0 bases, J shed 9 bases, and the junction held 15 bases outside the gene matches. CDR3 DNA: TGCAGCGTTGAAGATCTAGGACAGGGATGGGGTGGGGCCCAGTACTTC. This sequence encodes CSVEDLGQGWGGAQYF.

The genes are TRBV4-2 and TRBJ2-6; D remains ambiguous. The CDR3 loop spans 17 amino acids. With 0 bases removed from V and 5 bases from J, the gap between germline ends came to 14 bases. Germline V gene sequence: CDR1 LGHNA, CDR2 YNFKEQ. CDR3 loop: CASSQESRRSRANVLTF. The CDR3 DNA sequence: TGTGCCAGCAGCCAAGAGTCCCGGCGGTCCAGGGCCAACGTCCTGACTTTC.

The gene calls are TRBV5-4 and TRBJ1-3; D is unresolved. The length of the CDR3 is 14 residues. The V end was cut by 0 bases, the J end by 5 bases, with 9 bases between. Germline CDR1 reads SGHNT; CDR2 reads YYREEE (reference sequence). The DNA of the CDR3 is TGTGCCAGCAGCTTGGATGCGGGTAGAAACACCATATATTTT. It yields the protein CASSLDAGRNTIYF. The full variable domain, rest sourced from reference TRBV5-4 and TRBJ1-3, is ETGVTQSPTHLIKTRGQQVTLRCSSQSGHNTVSWYQQALGQGPQFIFQYYREEENGRGNFPPRFSGLQFPNYSSELNVNALELDDSALYLCASSLDAGRNTIYFGEGSWLTVV.

This clone has only one observation. The rearrangement joins TRBV30 to TRBJ1-4, with a weak D call TRBD1 (5 bases). From germline, CDR1 is GTSNPN and CDR2 SVGIG (reference sequence). CDR3 length equals 13 residues. Trimming removed 4 bases at V and 8 bases at J, with 14 bases between. The CDR3 coding sequence is TGTGCCTGGATCAAGGTGGGGGGAGAAAAACTGTTTTTT. Translation: CAWIKVGGEKLFF.

This clone appeared once. CDR3 region: CASSQDSSGTYEQYF. CDR3 sequence (DNA): TGTGCCAGCAGCCAAGATTCGTCCGGGACCTACGAGCAGTACTTC. The V gene is TRBV4-2, the J gene TRBJ2-7; TRBD2 might be the D (5 bases). Trimming removed 0 bases at V and 2 bases at J, with 11 bases between. This CDR3 is 15 amino acids long. The germline V gene encodes CDR1 LGHNA and CDR2 YNFKEQ.

The rearrangement links TRBV2 to TRBJ2-5, with 7 bases that match TRBD1. The CDR3 has 13 amino acids. The J segment lost 7 bases and the V segment lost 7 bases, leaving 9 bases of the junction unmatched. Looked up from germline, CDR1 is SNHLY and CDR2 is FYNNEI. CDR3 sequence (DNA): TGTGCCAGCAAAGGGGGCGCAACGGGGACCCAGTACTTC. It specifies CASKGGATGTQYF. The complete variable domain, with remaining parts taken from reference TRBV2 and TRBJ2-5, reads EPEVTQTPSHQVTQMGQEVILRCVPISNHLYFYWYRQILGQKVEFLVSFYNNEISEKSEIFDDQFSVERPDGSNFTLKIRSTKLEDSAMYFCASKGGATGTQYFGPGTRLLVL.

V and J are TRBV6-5 and TRBJ2-5; D gene uncertain. The germline V and J ends were trimmed by 0 bases and 4 bases, with 9 bases remaining between them. The CDR3 has 14 residues. Germline V lookup: CDR1 MNHEY, CDR2 SVGAGI. The DNA for the CDR3 is TGTGCCAGCAGTTACTCGATCGGGTTAGAGACCCAGTACTTC. This gives the protein CASSYSIGLETQYF.

This clone turned up a few times. CDR3 in amino acids: CASSQDRAGGSVNEKLFF. In DNA, the CDR3 is TGTGCCAGCAGCCAAGATCGGGCAGGGGGTTCTGTTAATGAAAAACTGTTTTTT. This chain uses TRBV4-2 with TRBJ1-4; 7 bases are a match to TRBD1. CDR1 is LGHNA and CDR2 is YNFKEQ in the germline V gene. CDR3 length: 18 amino acids. The trim removed 0 bases at V and 4 bases at J, leaving 11 bases unmatched.

This clone was detected only a few times. This CDR3 reads CASSPDSQETQYF. CDR3 nucleotide sequence: TGTGCCAGCTCACCGGACAGCCAAGAGACCCAGTACTTC. The chain recombines TRBV18 with TRBJ2-5; D is possibly TRBD1 (6 bases). V was clipped by 3 bases and J by 1 base, with 6 bases between them. CDR3 length: 13 amino acids. The germline gives CDR1 KGHSH, CDR2 LQKENI. Drawing the rest from reference TRBV18 and TRBJ2-5, the complete variable domain is NAGVMQNPRHLVRRRGQEARLRCSPMKGHSHVYWYRQLPEEGLKFMVYLQKENIIDESGMPKERFSAEFPKEGPSILRIQQVVRGDSAAYFCASSPDSQETQYFGPGTRLLVL.

The V and J genes are TRBV23-1 and TRBJ1-1; 8 nucleotides line up with TRBD1. TRBV23-1 is designated an ORF whose function remains uncertain. This CDR3 comprises 14 residues. J lost 1 base, V lost 6 bases, and 4 bases had no gene match. CDR3 bases: TGCGCCAGCAGGGGGACAGGTTCGAACACTGAAGCTTTCTTT. Translated, it gives CASRGTGSNTEAFF.

The gene calls are TRBV5-4 and TRBJ2-3; a possible D gene is TRBD2 (6 bases). V was cut by 4 bases and J by 2 bases, with 20 bases left in between. The CDR3 is made up of 17 amino acids. From germline, CDR1 is SGHNT and CDR2 YYREEE (reference sequence). CDR3 region: CASSREPHGGVTDTQYF. The CDR3 nucleotides are TGTGCCAGCAGCCGGGAGCCCCACGGAGGGGTCACAGATACGCAGTATTTT.

The rearrangement joins TRBV29-1 to TRBJ2-2; 7 bases line up with TRBD2. V shed 4 bases, J shed 1 base, and the junction held 6 bases outside the gene matches. The CDR3 is 15 amino acids. Germline CDR1 and CDR2: SQVTM and ANQGSEA. This CDR3 reads CSVVPLAGNTGELFF. As DNA, the CDR3 is TGCAGCGTTGTACCGTTAGCGGGGAACACCGGGGAGCTGTTTTTT.

The V gene is TRBV25-1, the J gene TRBJ2-7; D gene ambiguous. There are 14 residues in the CDR3. V was shortened by 3 bases and J by 2 bases, with 11 bases between the two germline ends. Germline-derived CDR1 and CDR2 are MGHDK and SYGVNS. This CDR3 is CASSEPGLAYEQYF. The CDR3 region has the DNA TGTGCCAGCAGTGAGCCGGGTCTAGCCTACGAGCAGTACTTC.

This clone was seen more than once but under ten times. The chain links TRBV5-4 to TRBJ2-7; unclear D gene. Germline-derived CDR1 and CDR2 are SGHNT and YYREEE (reference sequence). This CDR3 contains 15 residues. The V and J ends lost 7 bases and 2 bases respectively, with 19 bases between them. CDR3 nucleotide sequence: TGTGCCAGCCGTCCCTCCGCGGCAGTTACCTACGAGCAGTACTTC. This translates into CASRPSAAVTYEQYF.

The chain joins TRBV7-9 to TRBJ1-1; D possibly corresponds to TRBD1 (6 bases). The CDR3 sequence is 14 residues long. Trimming took 4 bases from V and 1 from J, leaving 10 bases between them. Per germline, CDR1 SEHNR and CDR2 FQNEAQ (reference sequence). CDR3 sequence: CASSSRTENTEAFF. The CDR3 DNA sequence: TGTGCCAGCAGCTCCCGGACAGAGAACACTGAAGCTTTCTTT.

This rearrangement joins TRBV19 to TRBJ2-4; D may be TRBD1 (5 bases). The CDR3 runs 12 residues. V was clipped by 5 bases and J by 13 bases, with 15 bases between them. Looked up from germline, CDR1 is LNHDA and CDR2 is SQIVND (reference sequence). The CDR3, as DNA: TGTGCCAGTAGTCTAACTACAGGACCCCAGTACTTC. Encoded protein: CASSLTTGPQYF.

The CDR3 sequence: CASSLATTSGGYETQYF. For the CDR3, the DNA is TGTGCCAGCAGCTTGGCCACTACTAGCGGGGGATATGAGACCCAGTACTTC. This chain uses TRBV5-4 with TRBJ2-5, with TRBD2 identical over 11 bases. Germline trimming cut 0 bases from V and 5 bases from J; bases unmatched to any gene: 9. Germline CDR1 is SGHNT and CDR2 is YYREEE (reference sequence). The CDR3 contains 17 residues.

Only a few counts were recorded for this clone. The chain joins TRBV29-1 to TRBJ2-1; 13 bases match TRBD2. Germline V gene sequence: CDR1 SQVTM, CDR2 ANQGSEA. J lost 5 bases, V lost 7 bases, and 8 bases had no gene match. The CDR3 contains 15 residues. The CDR3 nucleotides are TGCAGCGCTGTGACTAGCGGGGGGCTAAACAATGAGCAGTTCTTC. It specifies CSAVTSGGLNNEQFF.